The 14 T cell receptor beta chains in this list originate from one sample, sequenced in a study of spatial heterogeneity in lung cancer. Findings and caveats of the study: Within tumors, counts of expanded alpha and beta TCRs tracked tumor mutation counts.

Time point reported: sample taken at primary tumor resection. TCRdb re-derived calls from the 5' RACE reads in MiXCR, one entry per CDR3 protein. The data show some 7,700 distinct CDR3 sequences, less than 10% seen once. Their antigens remain unidentified. The sequencing used lung tumor tissue, collected at surgery. The receptors were sampled from a male donor with early-stage non-small cell lung cancer.

The chain couples TRBV28 to TRBJ1-2; no reliable D call. The ends were cut back, 8 bases at V and 4 bases at J, with 8 bases in the middle. The CDR3 extends over 11 amino acids. CDR1 is MDHEN and CDR2 is SYDVKM in the germline V gene. CDR3 bases: TGTGCCAGCTCTCGTGGCTATGGCTACACCTTC. This translates into CASSRGYGYTF.

By its share, this clonotype is medium-sized. The chain links TRBV5-6 to TRBJ1-4; 8 nucleotides line up with TRBD1. Germline V gene lookup returns CDR1 SGHDT and CDR2 YYEEEE. The CDR3 runs 15 residues. V dropped 5 bases and J dropped 8; count of bases not matched to a gene: 11. CDR3 sequence: CASSHTDRGGEKLFF. The CDR3 DNA reads TGTGCCAGCAGTCACACCGACAGGGGTGGGGAAAAACTGTTTTTT. The whole variable domain, remainder taken from reference TRBV5-6 and TRBJ1-4, is DAGVTQSPTHLIKTRGQQVTLRCSPKSGHDTVSWYQQALGQGPQFIFQYYEEEERQRGNFPDRFSGHQFPNYSSELNVNALLLGDSALYLCASSHTDRGGEKLFFGSGTQLSVL.

The chain carries TRBV9 and TRBJ2-5, with D tentatively TRBD1 (6 bases). The V and J ends lost 4 bases and 2 bases respectively, with 12 bases between them. The CDR3 loop spans 14 amino acids. Per germline, CDR1 SGDLS and CDR2 YYNGEE. CDR3 sequence reads: CASSPFDRQETQYF. The CDR3 DNA reads TGTGCCAGCAGCCCCTTTGACAGGCAAGAGACCCAGTACTTC.

The V call is TRBV29-1, the J call TRBJ1-1; a possible D gene is TRBD1 (5 bases). There are 12 residues in the CDR3. Per germline, CDR1 SQVTM and CDR2 ANQGSEA. V lost 6 bases and J 8 bases, leaving 16 bases between the germline ends. The CDR3 DNA reads as TGCAGCGTACGTCGGGGCCAGGGCGAAGCTTTCTTT. It yields the protein CSVRRGQGEAFF.

The table lists this clonotype with a few counts. The chain combines TRBV6-2 or TRBV6-3 with TRBJ1-2; unclear D gene. Germline V gene lookup returns CDR1 MNHEY and CDR2 SVGEGT. CDR3 size: 14 residues. V was cut by 2 bases and J by 0 bases, with 7 bases left in between. CDR3 in amino acids: CASSYAATNYGYTF. CDR3 nucleotides: TGTGCCAGCAGTTACGCGGCTACTAACTATGGCTACACCTTC.

This clonotype ranks as medium-sized (0.01 to 0.1%). The chain joins TRBV6-6 to TRBJ2-5; D is possibly TRBD1 (7 bases). The CDR3 extends over 14 amino acids. Germline V lookup: CDR1 MNHNY, CDR2 SVGAGI (reference sequence). V was shortened by 5 bases and J by 5 bases, with 15 bases between the two germline ends. The CDR3 sequence: CASSPDRSGETQYF. The CDR3 region has the DNA TGTGCCAGCAGTCCGGACAGGAGCGGGGAGACCCAGTACTTC.

The gene calls are TRBV6-2 or TRBV6-3 and TRBJ1-4; D perhaps matches TRBD1 (6 bases). The V end lost 3 bases, the J end lost 7 bases, and 18 bases lay between the germline ends. The CDR3 totals 16 residues. The V gene's germline CDR1 is MNHEY and CDR2 SVGEGT. The CDR3 DNA reads as TGTGCCAGCAGTTATGGTGTTCAGGGGCTTGGTGAAAAACTGTTTTTT. Amino acid sequence: CASSYGVQGLGEKLFF.

By share, this clonotype counts as medium-sized (0.01 to 0.1%). This chain connects TRBV28 to TRBJ2-1, with unresolved D. CDR1 is MDHEN and CDR2 is SYDVKM in the germline V gene. V was trimmed by 6 bases and J by 0 bases, leaving 3 bases between them. This CDR3 has 12 amino acids. The chain's CDR3 is CASRLSYNEQFF. For the CDR3, the DNA is TGTGCCAGCAGGCTCTCCTACAATGAGCAGTTCTTC.

This clonotype is medium-sized (0.01 to 0.1%). The CDR3 region is CASSFLRNNTEAFF. Written as DNA, the CDR3 is TGTGCCAGCAGCTTCTTACGGAACAACACTGAAGCTTTCTTT. The V and J genes are TRBV5-6 and TRBJ1-1; D not resolved. The V gene's germline CDR1 is SGHDT and CDR2 YYEEEE. The germline V and J ends were trimmed by 2 bases and 2 bases, with 10 bases remaining between them. The CDR3 extends over 14 amino acids.

By proportion, this clonotype is medium-sized. Mismatch with germline at one junction end may stem from a read error. The chain couples TRBV7-7 to TRBJ2-3; TRBD2 aligns across 7 bases. Per germline, CDR1 SSHAT and CDR2 FNYEAQ (reference sequence). The CDR3 loop spans 14 amino acids. The CDR3 loop reads CASSLTSIADTQYF. CDR3 DNA: TGTGCTAGCAGTTTGACTAGCATCGCAGATACGCAGTATTTT.

The chain carries TRBV6-2 or TRBV6-3 and TRBJ2-5; D unclear. With 6 bases removed from V and 1 base from J, the gap between germline ends came to 15 bases. The CDR3 totals 15 residues. The germline V gene encodes CDR1 MNHEY and CDR2 SVGEGT. For the CDR3, the DNA is TGTGCCAGCAGCCGCCTCCGAGGACCCCAAGAGACCCAGTACTTC. It is translated as CASSRLRGPQETQYF.

This clonotype appeared many times. The chain uses TRBV5-1 and TRBJ1-2; no reliable D call. V was shortened by 4 bases and J by 1 base, with 14 bases between the two germline ends. This CDR3 comprises 15 residues. Germline V gives CDR1 SGHRS, CDR2 YFSETQ. The CDR3 bases are TGCGCCAGCAGCCCCGGCCCGCAGGTTAACTATGGCTACACCTTC. This codes for CASSPGPQVNYGYTF.

This clonotype has a count of ten or more. CDR3 sequence: CASSLSPANYGYTF. CDR3 in DNA: TGCGCCAGCAGCTTGAGTCCAGCGAACTATGGCTACACCTTC. J is TRBJ1-2 and V is TRBV5-1; D remains unclear. Germline loops: CDR1 SGHRS, CDR2 YFSETQ. With 1 base removed from V and 2 bases from J, the gap between germline ends came to 9 bases. The length of the CDR3 is 14 residues.

At least ten counts were recorded for this clonotype. As DNA, the CDR3 is TGTGCCAGCTCACCACCGAGACAGGGAATCGCACCCCTCCACTTT. It codes for CASSPPRQGIAPLHF. V gene TRBV18 combines with J gene TRBJ1-6, with TRBD1 matching over 7 bases. Germline values: CDR1 KGHSH, CDR2 LQKENI. CDR3 length: 15 residues. Trimming removed 0 bases from V and 11 bases from J; junction bases left unmatched: 7.